Presented here are 22 T cell receptor beta chains from one specimen sequenced in a study of response to subunit inactivated influenza vaccine (dated by TCRdb to 2017 to 2018). Library preparation employed RT-PCR. Data came from an Illumina HiSeq 2500. TCRdb handled the public reads itself, with Q25 trimming in fastp and clone calling in MiXCR, and kept productive beta chains. Identical CDR3 protein sequences are pooled into one entry, listed with their most common genes and DNA. This sample gives hundreds of thousands of distinct CDR3 sequences in total; less than 25% of them show up just once. The top ten constitute roughly 10% of the sample. Sequencing used PBMCs from blood, obtained about 20 months after vaccination. These receptor sequences come from a man between 50 and 75 years old who received an inactivated influenza vaccine. Donor details come from another sample of the same person, matched by shared clones.

The CDR3, as DNA: TGTGCCACCAGCAGAGATAAGGGCTATAATTCACCCCTCCACTTT. As protein: CATSRDKGYNSPLHF. V and J are TRBV15 and TRBJ1-6, with D unresolved. Deletions cut 0 bases from V and 3 bases from J, with 6 bases between. The germline V gene has CDR1 LNHNV and CDR2 YYDKDF (reference sequence). The CDR3 is 15 residues long.

This clonotype was counted between two and nine times. V usage is TRBV29-1 and J usage is TRBJ2-5, with D perhaps assigned TRBD1 or TRBD2 (5 bases each). There are 15 residues in the CDR3. V lost 7 bases to trimming and J lost 5 bases, with 23 bases between them. Per germline, CDR1 SQVTM and CDR2 ANQGSEA. The CDR3 loop is CSARLTGTIGETQYF. The CDR3 DNA sequence: TGCAGCGCACGCCTTACCGGGACGATCGGCGAGACCCAGTACTTC.

This sequence joins TRBV12-3 or TRBV12-4 and TRBJ2-5; D may be TRBD1 or TRBD2 (6 bases each). V was clipped by 5 bases and J by 2 bases, with 12 bases between them. This CDR3 has 14 residues. CDR3 sequence: CASSVRGRQETQYF. CDR3 bases: TGTGCCAGCAGTGTGAGGGGGAGGCAAGAGACCCAGTACTTC.

This clonotype was detected only a few times. The chain recombines TRBV12-3 or TRBV12-4 with TRBJ2-7; TRBD1 might be the D (6 bases). The CDR3 sequence is 13 residues long. V was shortened by 5 bases and J by 2 bases, with 10 bases between the two germline ends. As DNA, the CDR3 is TGTGCCAGCAGTAAATCAGGGGCCTACGAGCAGTACTTC. This gives the protein CASSKSGAYEQYF.

V usage is TRBV20-1 and J usage is TRBJ1-1, with D perhaps TRBD1 (6 bases). Trimming left V 4 bases short and J 4 bases short, with 13 bases between. The CDR3 totals 13 residues. Germline loops: CDR1 DFQATT, CDR2 SNEGSKA (reference sequence). CDR3 nucleotide sequence: TGCAGTGCTAAGCAGGGGTTCAGCACTGAAGCTTTCTTT. Translated, it gives CSAKQGFSTEAFF.

The chain is built from TRBV18 and TRBJ2-7; D remains ambiguous. Germline assignment: CDR1 KGHSH and CDR2 LQKENI. The CDR3 loop spans 15 amino acids. V shed 2 bases and J shed 0 bases, with 11 bases lying between them. CDR3 nucleotide sequence: TGTGCCAGCTCACCAAGGAACAGCTTCTCCTACGAGCAGTACTTC. This translates into CASSPRNSFSYEQYF.

This clonotype was seen repeatedly, ten times or more. This chain links TRBV20-1 with TRBJ2-7; 7 bases match TRBD2. V lost 6 bases to trimming and J lost 1 base; unmatched junction nucleotides: 12. The CDR3 is 15 amino acids. Germline CDR1 DFQATT, CDR2 SNEGSKA (reference sequence). The CDR3 here is CSASDGGGVSYEQYF. CDR3 coding DNA: TGCAGTGCCTCAGACGGCGGGGGAGTGTCCTACGAGCAGTACTTC.

In this sample, this clonotype turned up a few times. V is TRBV12-3 or TRBV12-4 and J is TRBJ2-7; TRBD2 matches at 13 bases. The CDR3 has 13 residues. The junction had 4 bases not matched to a gene; V was cut back by 8 bases and J by 6 bases. CDR3 sequence (DNA): TGTGCCAGCCAACTAGCGGGAGGGTTCGAGCAGTACTTC. Translating it yields CASQLAGGFEQYF.

This clonotype was seen repeatedly, ten times or more. The genes are TRBV20-1 and TRBJ1-5, with 7 bases aligning to TRBD1. Germline V gene lookup returns CDR1 DFQATT and CDR2 SNEGSKA (reference sequence). The V gene end was trimmed by 5 bases and the J gene end by 0 bases; junction bases not matched to a gene: 4. CDR3 length: 14 residues. The CDR3 sequence: CSASRGGSNQPQHF. The DNA of the CDR3 is TGCAGTGCTTCCAGGGGGGGTAGCAATCAGCCCCAGCATTTT.

This chain links TRBV27 with TRBJ2-2, with 7 bases identical to TRBD2. With 5 bases clipped from V and 1 base from J, the junction kept 10 bases outside the gene matches. This CDR3 spans 17 amino acids. Germline CDR1 reads MNHEY; CDR2 reads SMNVEV (reference sequence). In DNA, the CDR3 is TGTGCCAGCAGTCCCCTCTGGACTAGGAGGAACACCGGGGAGCTGTTTTTT. This translates into CASSPLWTRRNTGELFF.

The chain carries TRBV5-1 and TRBJ2-5, with D possibly TRBD2 on 6 matching bases. From germline, CDR1 is SGHRS and CDR2 YFSETQ. The CDR3 contains 15 residues. V lost 0 bases to trimming and J lost 5 bases, with 14 bases between them. The CDR3 sequence is CASSLEAGRTETQYF. The CDR3 region has the DNA TGCGCCAGCAGCTTGGAGGCGGGAAGAACGGAGACCCAGTACTTC.

In its sample, this clonotype was seen a few times. This chain uses TRBV20-1 with TRBJ1-4; D is possibly TRBD1 (5 bases). V was cut by 1 base and J by 5 bases, with 8 bases left in between. The CDR3 contains 13 residues. Germline assignment: CDR1 DFQATT and CDR2 SNEGSKA (reference sequence). The CDR3 spells CSARVQENEKLFF. CDR3 bases: TGCAGTGCTAGAGTACAGGAAAATGAAAAACTGTTTTTT.

V is TRBV28 and J is TRBJ1-4; TRBD1 matches 10 bases. Germline trimming cut 8 bases from V and 8 bases from J; bases unmatched to any gene: 8. Germline V gene lookup returns CDR1 MDHEN and CDR2 SYDVKM. This CDR3 has 14 residues. CDR3 sequence: CASVPGQGTEKLFF. The DNA of the CDR3 is TGTGCCAGCGTACCGGGACAGGGGACCGAAAAACTGTTTTTT. The whole variable domain, filled in from reference TRBV28 and TRBJ1-4, reads DVKVTQSSRYLVKRTGEKVFLECVQDMDHENMFWYRQDPGLGLRLIYFSYDVKMKEKGDIPEGYSVSREKKERFSLILESASTNQTSMYLCASVPGQGTEKLFFGSGTQLSVL.

Ten or more counts support this clonotype. This sequence joins TRBV4-1 and TRBJ1-2, with D unclear. V dropped 0 bases and J dropped 8 bases, with 13 bases sitting between them. The CDR3 is 14 amino acids. Germline V gene sequence: CDR1 MGHRA, CDR2 YSYEKL. The CDR3 bases are TGCGCCAGCAGCCAAGATGTGAGAACGGGGGGCTACACCTTC. The encoded protein is CASSQDVRTGGYTF.

The table lists this clonotype with many counts. The chain combines TRBV12-3 or TRBV12-4 with TRBJ1-6; D gene ambiguous. V lost 4 bases and J 7 bases, leaving 11 bases between the germline ends. The CDR3 is 14 amino acids. CDR3 in amino acids: CASSSGPQNSPLHF. Here the CDR3 DNA reads TGTGCCAGCAGTTCCGGGCCCCAAAATTCACCCCTCCACTTT.

This clonotype is a singleton in its sample. This rearrangement joins TRBV4-1 to TRBJ2-7, with D tentatively TRBD2 (5 bases). Germline CDR1 reads MGHRA; CDR2 reads YSYEKL. Trimming cost V 0 bases and J 2 bases, with 11 bases left between them. The CDR3 runs 15 residues. The chain's CDR3 is CASSQEPGSTYEQYF. CDR3 nucleotide sequence: TGCGCCAGCAGCCAAGAGCCGGGATCTACCTACGAGCAGTACTTC.

The chain has TRBV20-1 and TRBJ2-7; 10 bases are shared with TRBD2. Trimming at V came to 1 base and at J to 2 bases, leaving 14 bases not matched to a gene. The germline CDR1 and CDR2 sequences are DFQATT and SNEGSKA (reference sequence). This CDR3 spans 18 amino acids. For the CDR3, the DNA is TGCAGTGCTAGAGGCTATATAGCGGGGGGCTCTGGTCCCTACGAGCAGTACTTC. Translating gives CSARGYIAGGSGPYEQYF.

In its sample, this clonotype was seen a few times. This chain uses TRBV4-3 with TRBJ2-1, with 8 bases aligning to TRBD1. Trimming cost V 4 bases and J 8 bases; bases outside gene matches: 7. The germline V gene has CDR1 LGHNA and CDR2 YSLEER. CDR3 size: 14 residues. CDR3 sequence: CASSPVSGGDEQFF. CDR3 DNA: TGCGCCAGCAGCCCCGTTTCAGGGGGCGATGAGCAGTTCTTC.

This clonotype occurred a few times. V usage is TRBV2 and J usage is TRBJ2-5; 7 bases fit TRBD1. V shed 5 bases, J shed 4 bases, and the junction held 1 base outside the gene matches. This CDR3 has 12 amino acids. The germline CDR1 and CDR2 sequences are SNHLY and FYNNEI. In DNA, the CDR3 is TGTGCCAGCAGTCGACAGGGAGAGACCCAGTACTTC. Its translation is CASSRQGETQYF. Complete variable domain (other parts from reference TRBV2 and TRBJ2-5): EPEVTQTPSHQVTQMGQEVILRCVPISNHLYFYWYRQILGQKVEFLVSFYNNEISEKSEIFDDQFSVERPDGSNFTLKIRSTKLEDSAMYFCASSRQGETQYFGPGTRLLVL.

This clonotype has a handful of counts. The V gene is TRBV5-1, the J gene TRBJ1-5; maybe TRBD1 (6 bases). V lost 4 bases to trimming and J lost 4 bases, with 15 bases between them. The CDR3 loop spans 15 amino acids. The germline V gene encodes CDR1 SGHRS and CDR2 YFSETQ. This CDR3 is CASSPDGQLNQPQHF. The CDR3 DNA is TGCGCCAGCAGCCCGGACGGACAGTTAAATCAGCCCCAGCATTTT.

This CDR3 reads CASSQSPWLEAFF. CDR3 bases: TGTGCCAGCAGCCAATCCCCTTGGTTGGAAGCTTTCTTT. The genes are TRBV14 and TRBJ1-1; D unresolved. Trimming took off 2 bases at V and 8 bases at J, with 12 bases between the two ends. Germline V gene sequence: CDR1 SGHDN, CDR2 FVKESK. This CDR3 contains 13 residues.

To note about this clonotype: Germline is not matched at one junction end, which may reflect a read error. This chain uses TRBV5-1 with TRBJ2-1; 7 bases are a match to TRBD2. CDR1 and CDR2 from the germline V gene are SGHRS and YFSETQ. CDR3 length: 18 amino acids. The DNA of the CDR3 is TGCGCCAGCAGATTGGCGGGGGAACCCGCGAGCTCCTACAATGAGCAGTTCTTC. Translated: CASRLAGEPASSYNEQFF. Filled out from reference TRBV5-1 and TRBJ2-1, the complete variable domain reads KAGVTQTPRYLIKTRGQQVTLSCSPISGHRSVSWYQQTPGQGLQFLFEYFSETQRNKGNFPGRFSGRQFSNSRSEMNVSTLELGDSALYLCASRLAGEPASSYNEQFFGPGTRLTVL.